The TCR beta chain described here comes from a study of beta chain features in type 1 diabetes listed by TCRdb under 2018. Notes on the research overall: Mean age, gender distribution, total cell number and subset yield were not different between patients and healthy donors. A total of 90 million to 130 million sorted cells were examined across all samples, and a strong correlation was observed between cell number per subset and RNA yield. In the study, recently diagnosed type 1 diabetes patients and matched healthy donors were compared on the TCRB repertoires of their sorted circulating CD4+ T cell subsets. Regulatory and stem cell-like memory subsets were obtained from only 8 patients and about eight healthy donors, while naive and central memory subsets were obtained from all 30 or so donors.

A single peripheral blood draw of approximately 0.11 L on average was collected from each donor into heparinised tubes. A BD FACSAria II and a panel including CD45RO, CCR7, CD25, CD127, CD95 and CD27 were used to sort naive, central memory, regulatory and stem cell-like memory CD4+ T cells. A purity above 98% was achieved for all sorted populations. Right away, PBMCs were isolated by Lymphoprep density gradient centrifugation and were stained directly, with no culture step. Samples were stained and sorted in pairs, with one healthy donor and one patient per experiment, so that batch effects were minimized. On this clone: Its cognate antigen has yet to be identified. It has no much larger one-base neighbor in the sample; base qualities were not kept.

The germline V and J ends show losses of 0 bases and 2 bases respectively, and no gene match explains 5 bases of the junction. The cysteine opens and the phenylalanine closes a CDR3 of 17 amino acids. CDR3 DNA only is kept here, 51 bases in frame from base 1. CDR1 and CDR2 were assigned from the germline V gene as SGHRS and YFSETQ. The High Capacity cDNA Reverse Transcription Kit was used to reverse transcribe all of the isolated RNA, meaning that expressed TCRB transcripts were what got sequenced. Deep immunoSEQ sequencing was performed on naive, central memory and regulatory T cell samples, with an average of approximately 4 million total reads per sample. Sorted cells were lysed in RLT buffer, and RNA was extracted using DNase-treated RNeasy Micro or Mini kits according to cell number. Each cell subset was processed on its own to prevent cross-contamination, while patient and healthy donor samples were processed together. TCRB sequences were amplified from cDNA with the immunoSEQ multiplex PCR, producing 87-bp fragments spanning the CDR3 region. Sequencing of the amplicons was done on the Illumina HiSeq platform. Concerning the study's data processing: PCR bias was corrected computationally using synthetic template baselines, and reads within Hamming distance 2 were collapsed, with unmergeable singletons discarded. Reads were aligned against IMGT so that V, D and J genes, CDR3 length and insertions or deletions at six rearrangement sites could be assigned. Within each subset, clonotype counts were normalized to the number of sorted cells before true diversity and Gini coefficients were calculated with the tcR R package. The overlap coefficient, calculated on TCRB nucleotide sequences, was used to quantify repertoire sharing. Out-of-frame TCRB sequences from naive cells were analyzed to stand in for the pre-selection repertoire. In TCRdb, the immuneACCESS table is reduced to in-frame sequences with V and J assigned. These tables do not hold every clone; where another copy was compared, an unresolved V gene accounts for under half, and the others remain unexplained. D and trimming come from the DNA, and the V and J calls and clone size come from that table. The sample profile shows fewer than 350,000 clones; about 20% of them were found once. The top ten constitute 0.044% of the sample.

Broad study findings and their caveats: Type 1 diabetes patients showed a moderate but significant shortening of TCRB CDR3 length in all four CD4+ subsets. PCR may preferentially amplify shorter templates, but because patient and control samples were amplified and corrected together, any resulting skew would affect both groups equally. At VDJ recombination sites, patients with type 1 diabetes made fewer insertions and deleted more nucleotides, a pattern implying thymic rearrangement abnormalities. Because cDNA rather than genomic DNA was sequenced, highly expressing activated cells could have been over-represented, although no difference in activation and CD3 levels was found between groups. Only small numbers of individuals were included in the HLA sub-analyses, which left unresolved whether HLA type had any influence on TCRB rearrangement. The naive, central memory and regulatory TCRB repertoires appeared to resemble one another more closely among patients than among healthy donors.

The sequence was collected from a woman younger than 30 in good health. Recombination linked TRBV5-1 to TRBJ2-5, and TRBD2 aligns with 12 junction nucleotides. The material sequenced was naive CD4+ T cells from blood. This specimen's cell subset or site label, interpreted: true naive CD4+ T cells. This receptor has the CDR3 CASSLVATSGSQETQYF. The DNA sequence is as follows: TGCGCCAGCAGCTTGGTCGCGACTAGCGGGAGTCAAGAGACCCAGTACTTC.